The rows below give T cell receptor beta chains drawn from one sample of a study of blood T cell repertoires in COVID-19. Sequenced by immunoSEQ multiplex PCR; TCRdb stores in-frame clones only, minus some. The repertoire holds about 52,000 clones, with around 86% as singletons. Sample: peripheral blood. These receptors originate from a man between 70 and 80 years old with active COVID-19. CDR3s include the opening cysteine and the closing phenylalanine or tryptophan. The D gene is left open where the match is weak. Size values are once, few and many counts, or a class for expanded clones, and some rows have none.

j_call,clone_size,d_call,v_call,cdr3_nt,cdr3_aa
TRBJ2-3,NA,TRBD2,TRBV5-4,TGTGCCAGCAGCTCCCTAGCGGGGGGGCCAGATACGCAGTATTTT,CASSSLAGGPDTQYF
TRBJ2-5,NA,TRBD2,TRBV27,TGTGCCAGCAGTTTCAGCGGGGGGGCGTGGGAGACCCAGTACTTC,CASSFSGGAWETQYF
TRBJ1-5,NA,TRBD1,TRBV30,TGTGCCTGGAGTGCGGGACAGGGGGTTCAGCCCCAGCATTTT,CAWSAGQGVQPQHF
TRBJ1-2,NA,TRBD1,TRBV10-3,TGTGCCATCAGTGAGTCGACAGGGGGCCGGAATGGCTACACCTTC,CAISESTGGRNGYTF
TRBJ1-5,NA,TRBD1,TRBV11-1,TGTGCCAGCAGCTTTGACAGGGCCGCTCCCCAGCATTTT,CASSFDRAAPQHF
TRBJ2-2,few,NA,TRBV7-9,NA,CASSLALRAGELFF
TRBJ1-2,NA,NA,TRBV6-2/TRBV6-3,TGTGCCAGCAGTTACGCGGTTGACGGAACTAACTATGGCTACACCTTC,CASSYAVDGTNYGYTF
TRBJ2-5,NA,NA,TRBV5-1,TGCGCCAGCAGCTTGGCCCCGACAGGCCGCCAAGAGACCCAGTACTTC,CASSLAPTGRQETQYF
TRBJ2-4,NA,TRBD2,TRBV30,TGTGCCTGGAGCCCCGGGGGGGCCCCGGCCAAAAACATTCAGTACTTC,CAWSPGGAPAKNIQYF
TRBJ2-3,NA,NA,TRBV4-2,TGTGCCAGCAGCCAAGAAGCTCTAGTCGATACGCAGTATTTT,CASSQEALVDTQYF